The 26 T cell receptor beta chains presented below share a single source sample, sequenced in a study of shared clonotypes between healthy human individuals. Profiled with immunoSEQ multiplex PCR; TCRdb holds only in-frame clones, not every one. Seen here are a few million clones, around nine tenths observed once, and the top ten hold under 0.15%. The sequenced sample was naive CD4+ T cells sorted from blood. This sample's subset: CD45RA+ positively selected. The receptors come from a man aged 18-30 years in good health.

The chain employs TRBV18 and TRBJ2-3; 10 bases match TRBD2. Germline V gene data show CDR1 as KGHSH and CDR2 as LQKENI. V gave up 2 bases and J gave up 4 bases; unmatched junction bases: 9. This CDR3 has 17 amino acids. CDR3 protein: CASSPASLAGYSDTQYF. Written as DNA, the CDR3 is TGTGCCAGCTCACCAGCCTCACTAGCGGGGTACTCAGATACGCAGTATTTT.

The chain uses TRBV29-1 and TRBJ2-1; a possible D gene is TRBD1 (6 bases). This CDR3 is built from 15 residues. Trimming removed 2 bases from V and 0 bases from J, with 11 bases in between. The germline gives CDR1 SQVTM, CDR2 ANQGSEA. CDR3 in DNA: TGCAGCGTTGAACGGGACACCCGCTCCTACAATGAGCAGTTCTTC. This encodes CSVERDTRSYNEQFF.

V is TRBV7-9 and J is TRBJ2-7; D may be TRBD1 (5 bases). CDR1 and CDR2 (germline): SEHNR, FQNEAQ (reference sequence). The CDR3 extends over 14 amino acids. Trimming left V 4 bases short and J 3 bases short, with 13 bases between. The CDR3 protein is CASSWGGANYEQYF. CDR3 nucleotide sequence: TGTGCCAGCAGCTGGGGCGGCGCTAACTACGAGCAGTACTTC. Full variable domain (rest looked up from reference TRBV7-9 and TRBJ2-7): DTGVSQNPRHKITKRGQNVTFRCDPISEHNRLYWYRQTLGQGPEFLTYFQNEAQLEKSRLLSDRFSAERPKGSFSTLEIQRTEQGDSAMYLCASSWGGANYEQYFGPGTRLTVT.

The chain uses TRBV5-4 and TRBJ2-5, with D maybe TRBD2 (6 bases). The germline V gene has CDR1 SGHNT and CDR2 YYREEE (reference sequence). V lost 4 bases, J lost 3 bases, and 13 bases lay in between. The CDR3 contains 14 residues. The CDR3 DNA is TGTGCCAGCAGCCGCGCCGGGAGCAAAGAGACCCAGTACTTC. This encodes CASSRAGSKETQYF.

This clone has only one observation. The chain carries TRBV7-9 and TRBJ2-1, with D possibly matching TRBD1 (6 bases). The CDR3 covers 14 residues. V shed 6 bases and J shed 1 base, with 10 bases lying between them. Germline loops: CDR1 SEHNR, CDR2 FQNEAQ (reference sequence). The DNA for the CDR3 is TGTGCCAGCAGAGGGCAGGGGTCCTACAATGAGCAGTTCTTC. Encoded protein: CASRGQGSYNEQFF.

The rearrangement links TRBV27 to TRBJ2-1; the D call may be TRBD1 or TRBD2 (9 bases each). CDR1 is MNHEY, CDR2 SMNVEV, per germline (reference sequence). The V and J ends lost 4 bases and 9 bases respectively, with 28 bases between them. The CDR3 is 18 amino acids. The CDR3 region is CASSYGTGMASGVVEQFF. The CDR3 coding sequence is TGTGCCAGCAGTTACGGGACAGGGATGGCTAGCGGGGTCGTTGAGCAGTTCTTC.

The rearrangement links TRBV15 to TRBJ1-5; no firm D call. Trimming stripped 5 bases from V and 0 bases from J, with 8 bases between. This CDR3 has 14 amino acids. Germline-derived CDR1 and CDR2 are LNHNV and YYDKDF (reference sequence). As DNA, the CDR3 is TGTGCCACCAGCGGCGGTTATAGCAATCAGCCCCAGCATTTT. This translates into CATSGGYSNQPQHF.

This clone occurred a few times. The rearrangement uses TRBV30 and TRBJ1-1; no clear D. Germline loops: CDR1 GTSNPN, CDR2 SVGIG (reference sequence). The CDR3 loop spans 12 amino acids. Between the trimmed V and J ends, which lost 5 bases and 4 bases, there was a span of 11 bases. CDR3 protein: CAWGRFSTEAFF. CDR3 nucleotides: TGTGCCTGGGGGAGATTCAGCACTGAAGCTTTCTTT.

The chain combines TRBV19 with TRBJ2-7, with D unresolved. The CDR3 runs to 15 residues. Germline V gene data show CDR1 as LNHDA and CDR2 as SQIVND (reference sequence). The ends were cut back, 2 bases at V and 2 bases at J, with 13 bases in the middle. CDR3 protein: CASSIKGGPPYEQYF. CDR3 nucleotide sequence: TGTGCCAGTAGTATAAAAGGCGGACCCCCCTACGAGCAGTACTTC.

As for this clone: Other DNA sequences from this sample encode an identical CDR3 as well. V usage is TRBV5-1 and J usage is TRBJ1-3, with D unresolved. There are 13 residues in the CDR3. Germline loops: CDR1 SGHRS, CDR2 YFSETQ. Trimming left V 0 bases short and J 3 bases short, with 4 bases between. The CDR3 reads CASSLGIGNTIYF. The DNA of the CDR3 is TGCGCCAGCAGCTTGGGCATTGGAAACACCATATATTTT.

V is TRBV5-4 and J is TRBJ2-3; the D is unclear. This CDR3 has 13 amino acids. The germline gives CDR1 SGHNT, CDR2 YYREEE (reference sequence). The germline V and J ends were trimmed by 2 bases and 6 bases, with 10 bases remaining between them. The CDR3 region is CASSFRGEDTQYF. In DNA, the CDR3 is TGTGCCAGCAGCTTCCGAGGAGAGGATACGCAGTATTTT.

This chain uses TRBV30 with TRBJ1-2; D gene ambiguous. CDR3 length: 14 residues. CDR1 is GTSNPN and CDR2 is SVGIG in the germline V gene (reference sequence). Trimming pared 7 bases from V and 4 bases from J, leaving 19 bases between. The CDR3 reads CALTRPNYSYGYTF. CDR3 bases: TGTGCCTTGACGAGACCCAATTATTCCTATGGCTACACCTTC. Full variable domain (missing parts from reference TRBV30 and TRBJ1-2): SQTIHQWPATLVQPVGSPLSLECTVEGTSNPNLYWYRQAAGRGLQLLFYSVGIGQISSEVPQNLSASRPQDRQFILSSKKLLLSDSGFYLCALTRPNYSYGYTFGSGTRLTVV.

The chain uses TRBV6-6 and TRBJ1-1; tentative D call: TRBD1 (5 bases). The CDR3 has 14 residues. V lost 2 bases, J lost 6 bases, and 13 bases lay in between. Germline V gene sequence: CDR1 MNHNY, CDR2 SVGAGI (reference sequence). In DNA, the CDR3 is TGTGCCAGCAGTTACCACGGGGCCGGGGCTGAAGCTTTCTTT. Its protein is CASSYHGAGAEAFF.

This rearrangement joins TRBV2 to TRBJ2-7; 11 nucleotides match TRBD1. Looked up from germline, CDR1 is SNHLY and CDR2 is FYNNEI. V shed 4 bases, J shed 2 bases, and the junction held 4 bases outside the gene matches. The CDR3 consists of 15 residues. CDR3 loop: CASSVGQGATYEQYF. The DNA for the CDR3 is TGTGCCAGCAGTGTAGGACAGGGGGCTACCTACGAGCAGTACTTC.

This chain joins TRBV10-2 and TRBJ1-6, with 7 bases lining up with TRBD1. The length of the CDR3 is 16 residues. Germline CDR1 and CDR2: WSHSY and SAAADI. The V and J ends lost 5 bases and 6 bases, in that order; junction bases with no gene match: 10. In nucleotides, the CDR3 is TGCGCCAGCAGTCCCCGAACGGGACAGCGTAATTCACCCCTCCACTTT. Protein sequence: CASSPRTGQRNSPLHF.

The rearrangement links TRBV6-6 to TRBJ1-5; D unclear. The CDR3 is made up of 13 amino acids. Germline V lookup: CDR1 MNHNY, CDR2 SVGAGI (reference sequence). V was pared by 6 bases and J by 3 bases, with 9 bases between. CDR3 loop: CASSPGDNQPQHF. DNA of the CDR3: TGTGCCAGCAGCCCCGGGGACAATCAGCCCCAGCATTTT.

The J gene is TRBJ2-3, the V gene TRBV19; 7 nucleotides align to TRBD1. The CDR3 is 14 residues long. V gave up 4 bases and J gave up 4 bases; unmatched junction bases: 5. Germline values: CDR1 LNHDA, CDR2 SQIVND (reference sequence). CDR3 bases: TGTGCCAGTAGTACAGGGGGAACCGCAGATACGCAGTATTTT. Protein product: CASSTGGTADTQYF. The variable domain in full, with the rest retrieved from reference TRBV19 and TRBJ2-3, is DGGITQSPKYLFRKEGQNVTLSCEQNLNHDAMYWYRQDPGQGLRLIYYSQIVNDFQKGDIAEGYSVSREKKESFPLTVTSAQKNPTAFYLCASSTGGTADTQYFGPGTRLTVL.

Of note for this clone: Other DNA variants within this sample encode the same CDR3. V is TRBV5-1 and J is TRBJ2-5, with D perhaps being TRBD1 or TRBD2 (5 bases each). V lost 0 bases to trimming and J lost 2 bases, with 11 bases between them. The length of the CDR3 is 15 residues. Germline CDR1 reads SGHRS; CDR2 reads YFSETQ. For the CDR3, the DNA is TGCGCCAGCAGCTTGGCCGGGACCTCGCAAGAGACCCAGTACTTC. Translating gives CASSLAGTSQETQYF.

The gene calls are TRBV27 and TRBJ2-7, with D possibly being TRBD1 (5 bases). This CDR3 region has 16 residues. V dropped 0 bases and J dropped 4 bases, with 16 bases sitting between them. CDR1 MNHEY and CDR2 SMNVEV come from the germline V gene (reference sequence). The CDR3 here is CASSLSRGRVFYEQYF. CDR3 nucleotide sequence: TGTGCCAGCAGTTTATCCCGAGGCAGGGTTTTTTACGAGCAGTACTTC.

V and J are TRBV6-1 and TRBJ1-1; D ambiguous. CDR3 size: 14 residues. Trimming pared 6 bases from V and 4 bases from J, leaving 15 bases between. Germline CDR1 MNHNS, CDR2 SASEGT. DNA of the CDR3: TGTGCCAGCAGCCCCGAGAGGGTAGCCACTGAAGCTTTCTTT. Translating gives CASSPERVATEAFF.

The count of this clone is one. The chain recombines TRBV5-1 with TRBJ2-7; D might be TRBD2 (6 bases). CDR3 size: 13 residues. The V end lost 4 bases, the J end lost 5 bases, and 13 bases lay between the germline ends. Germline assignment: CDR1 SGHRS and CDR2 YFSETQ. The CDR3 is CASSLQTRDEQYF. The DNA of the CDR3 is TGCGCCAGCAGCCTTCAGACTAGGGACGAGCAGTACTTC.

This rearrangement joins TRBV10-3 to TRBJ2-5; 8 bases match TRBD1. This CDR3 is built from 18 residues. CDR1 is ENHRY, CDR2 SYGVKD, per germline. After removal of 2 bases from V and 6 bases from J, the junction contained 17 bases not matched to a gene. CDR3 nucleotides: TGTGCCATCAGTGAGCCCCCCCTCTGGCAGGGGGCGCCGAAGACCCAGTACTTC. It specifies CAISEPPLWQGAPKTQYF.

V usage is TRBV18 and J usage is TRBJ1-1; 8 positions match TRBD1. Germline lookup yields CDR1 KGHSH and CDR2 LQKENI. The CDR3 is 12 amino acids. The trim removed 4 bases at V and 7 bases at J, leaving 2 bases unmatched. The CDR3, as DNA: TGTGCCAGCTCACATGGACAGGGTGAAGCTTTCTTT. Encoded protein: CASSHGQGEAFF.

The DNA for the CDR3 is TGTGCCAGCAGTTCGGGGACGGTGGGGAGGGAGACCCAGTACTTC. Residues: CASSSGTVGRETQYF. The rearrangement joins TRBV28 to TRBJ2-5; possible D gene TRBD2, 6 bases. CDR1 MDHEN and CDR2 SYDVKM come from the germline V gene. The CDR3 runs to 15 residues. V was clipped by 4 bases and J by 5 bases, with 17 bases between them.

On this clone: The junction departs from germline at one end; a sequencing error may be responsible. This chain links TRBV7-7 with TRBJ2-1; no definite D call. The CDR3 is 15 residues long. The germline V gene has CDR1 SSHAT and CDR2 FNYEAQ (reference sequence). In DNA, the CDR3 is TGTGCTAGCAGCTTAGGGCCAGCTGGCTACAATGAGCAGTTCTTC. Translating it yields CASSLGPAGYNEQFF.

The chain's CDR3 is CASSQDLPGSTDTQYF. DNA for the CDR3: TGCGCCAGCAGCCAAGATCTCCCGGGCAGCACAGATACGCAGTATTTT. The chain combines TRBV4-3 with TRBJ2-3, with unresolved D. The V gene's germline CDR1 is LGHNA and CDR2 YSLEER. The V end lost 0 bases, the J end lost 0 bases, and 10 bases lay between the germline ends. This CDR3 has 16 amino acids.